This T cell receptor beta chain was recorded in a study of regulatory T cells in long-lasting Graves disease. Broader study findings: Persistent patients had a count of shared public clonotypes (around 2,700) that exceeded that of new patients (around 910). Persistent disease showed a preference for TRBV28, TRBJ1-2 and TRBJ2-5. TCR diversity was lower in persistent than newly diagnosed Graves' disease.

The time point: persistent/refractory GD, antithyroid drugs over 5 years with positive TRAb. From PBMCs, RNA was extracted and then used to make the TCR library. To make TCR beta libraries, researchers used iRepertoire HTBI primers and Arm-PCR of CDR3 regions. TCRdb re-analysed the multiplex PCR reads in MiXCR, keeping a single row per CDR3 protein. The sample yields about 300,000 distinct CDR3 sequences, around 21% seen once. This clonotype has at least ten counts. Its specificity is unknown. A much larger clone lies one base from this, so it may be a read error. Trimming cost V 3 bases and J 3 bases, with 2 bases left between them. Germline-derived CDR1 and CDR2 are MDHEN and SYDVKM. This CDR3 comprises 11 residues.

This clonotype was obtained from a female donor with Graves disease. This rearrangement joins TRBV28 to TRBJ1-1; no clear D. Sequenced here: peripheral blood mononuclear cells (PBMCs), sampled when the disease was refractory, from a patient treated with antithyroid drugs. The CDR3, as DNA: TGTGCCAGCAGTTTGTACACTGAAGCTTTCTTT. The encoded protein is CASSLYTEAFF.